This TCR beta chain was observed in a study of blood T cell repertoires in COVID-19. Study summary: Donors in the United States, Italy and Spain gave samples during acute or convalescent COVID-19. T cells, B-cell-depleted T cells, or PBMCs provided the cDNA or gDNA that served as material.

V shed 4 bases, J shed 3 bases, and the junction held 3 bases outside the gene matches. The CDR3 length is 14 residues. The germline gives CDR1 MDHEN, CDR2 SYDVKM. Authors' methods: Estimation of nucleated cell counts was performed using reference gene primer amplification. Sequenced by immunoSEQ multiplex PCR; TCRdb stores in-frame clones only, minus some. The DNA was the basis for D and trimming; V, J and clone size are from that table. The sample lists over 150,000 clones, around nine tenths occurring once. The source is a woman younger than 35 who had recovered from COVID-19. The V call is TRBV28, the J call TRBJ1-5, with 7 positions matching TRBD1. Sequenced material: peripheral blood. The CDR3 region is CASSSQGYNQPQHF. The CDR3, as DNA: TGTGCCAGCAGTTCACAGGGGTACAATCAGCCCCAGCATTTT.